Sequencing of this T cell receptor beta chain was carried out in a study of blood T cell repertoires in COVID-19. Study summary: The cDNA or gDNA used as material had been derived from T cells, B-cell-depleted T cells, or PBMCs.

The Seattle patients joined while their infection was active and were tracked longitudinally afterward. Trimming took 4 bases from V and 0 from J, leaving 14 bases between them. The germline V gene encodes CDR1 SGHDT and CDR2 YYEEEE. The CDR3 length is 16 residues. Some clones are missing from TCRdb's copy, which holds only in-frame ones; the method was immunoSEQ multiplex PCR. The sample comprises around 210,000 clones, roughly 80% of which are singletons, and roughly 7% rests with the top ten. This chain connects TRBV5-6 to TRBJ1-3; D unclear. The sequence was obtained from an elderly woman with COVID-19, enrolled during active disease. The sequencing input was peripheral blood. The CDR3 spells CASSTTQDVSGNTIYF. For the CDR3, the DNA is TGTGCCAGCAGCACCACTCAGGATGTCTCTGGAAACACCATATATTTT.